A selection of T cell receptor beta chains follows, all from one sample in a study of shared clonotypes between healthy human individuals. TCRdb keeps only in-frame clones here, not all; method: immunoSEQ multiplex PCR. This sample yields more than 200,000 clones, of which 65% are seen a single time; around 10% belongs to the top ten. Sequenced: memory CD4+ T cells sorted from blood. Receptors were obtained from a man aged 25 to 40 in good health. CDR3s include the opening cysteine and the closing phenylalanine or tryptophan. A D gene is named only where the DNA matches it firmly. A row's size may be missing; if present it is once, few, many or a size class.

TRBV5-1	.	.	TRBJ1-4	TGCGCCAGCGGGCCAACTAATGAAAAACTGTTTTTT	CASGPTNEKLFF
TRBV5-1	.	.	TRBJ2-3	TGCGCCAGCAGCTTATTTGGAGGAGTAGGAGATACGCAGTATTTT	CASSLFGGVGDTQYF
TRBV27	.	TRBD2	TRBJ2-1	TGTGCCAGCAGTCTGCTTACTAGCGGGGTTTACAATGAGCAGTTCTTC	CASSLLTSGVYNEQFF
TRBV7-2	.	.	TRBJ2-5	TGTGCCAGCAGACAGAGCCTTTTTCAAGAGACCCAGTACTTC	CASRQSLFQETQYF
TRBV6-1	.	.	TRBJ1-1	TGTGCCAGCAGTGTGGGCCGGGGCAGTGTCGCTGAAGCTTTCTTT	CASSVGRGSVAEAFF
TRBV7-8	.	.	TRBJ2-7	TGTGCCAGCAGCTTAGTCGAGGGGTTTGCCTACGAGCAGTACTTC	CASSLVEGFAYEQYF
TRBV18	.	TRBD1	TRBJ1-1	TGTGCCAGCTCAAGGGACAGGGACACTGAAGCTTTCTTT	CASSRDRDTEAFF
TRBV27	few	.	TRBJ2-1	TGTGCCAGTATCCGGGACCGGAGCTCCTACAATGAGCAGTTCTTC	CASIRDRSSYNEQFF
TRBV11-2	.	.	TRBJ1-1	TGTGCCAGCAGCTTGTGGGTTTTGGTGAACACTGAAGCTTTCTTT	CASSLWVLVNTEAFF
TRBV29-1	.	.	TRBJ2-4	TGCAGCGTTGGGGGGGGCGCGGGCAAAAACATTCAGTACTTC	CSVGGGAGKNIQYF
TRBV27	.	.	TRBJ2-1	TGTGCCAGCAGTTTTGTTGGGTACAATGAGCAGTTCTTC	CASSFVGYNEQFF
TRBV5-1	.	TRBD2	TRBJ2-7	TGCGCCAGCAGCTCGGGGGGGGCGCGCTCCTACGAGCAGTACTTC	CASSSGGARSYEQYF
TRBV18	once	TRBD1	TRBJ2-7	TGTGCCAGCTCGCCCCAGGGGGCGGGAGAGCAGTACTTC	CASSPQGAGEQYF
TRBV30	.	TRBD1	TRBJ1-2	TGTGCCTGGAGCTACGGGACAGCCTATGGCTACACCTTC	CAWSYGTAYGYTF
TRBV11-3	.	TRBD2	TRBJ2-7	TGTGCCAGCAGTCGACTAGCGGACACCTACGAGCAGTACTTC	CASSRLADTYEQYF
TRBV5-1	.	TRBD2	TRBJ2-5	TGCGCCAGCAGCTTAAGTCTAGCGGGAAACCTACAAGAGACCCAGTACTTC	CASSLSLAGNLQETQYF
TRBV9	.	TRBD1	TRBJ1-1	TGTGCCAGCAGCGTAGTGACAGGGGGTCAAGCTTTCTTT	CASSVVTGGQAFF
TRBV18	few	.	TRBJ1-2	TGTGCCAGCTCACCGGGCATCGGCTACACCTTC	CASSPGIGYTF
TRBV5-4	few	.	TRBJ1-1	TGTGCCAGCAGCTTGGATTCGGGTCGGACTGAAGCTTTCTTT	CASSLDSGRTEAFF
TRBV7-9	.	TRBD1	TRBJ2-1	TGTGCCAGCAGCGACAGGGGTGAGGAGTACAATGAGCAGTTCTTC	CASSDRGEEYNEQFF
TRBV11-2	.	.	TRBJ1-4	TGTGCCAGCAGCTGGAGGTCTGGGTCGGGTGAAAAACTGTTTTTT	CASSWRSGSGEKLFF
TRBV7-2	.	.	TRBJ2-7	TGTGCCAGCAGCTTACCGGGTTCCTTCTACGAGCAGTACTTC	CASSLPGSFYEQYF
TRBV29-1	.	TRBD1	TRBJ1-1	TGCAGCGTTGCGCCGGGACAGGGTATGAACACTGAAGCTTTCTTT	CSVAPGQGMNTEAFF
TRBV15	.	TRBD2	TRBJ2-3	TGTGCCACCAGCAGACAACCTTCTTTAGCGGGAGGGCCGGATACGCAGTATTTT	CATSRQPSLAGGPDTQYF
TRBV11-2	.	TRBD2	TRBJ2-1	TGTGCCAGCAGCTTAGATACTCCCTGGCGGGAGGGCAGGAATGAGCAGTTCTTC	CASSLDTPWREGRNEQFF
TRBV19	few	.	TRBJ2-1	TGTGCCAGTAGTATCAATTCGCCCCTGGGTGAGCAGTTCTTC	CASSINSPLGEQFF
TRBV5-1	.	.	TRBJ1-4	TGCGCCAGCAGCTTGAAGGGGGCAACTAATGAAAAACTGTTTTTT	CASSLKGATNEKLFF
TRBV14	once	TRBD2	TRBJ2-5	TGTGCCAGCAGCCAAAGGGGAATCCGACTAGCGGGGCAAGAGACCCAGTACTTC	CASSQRGIRLAGQETQYF
TRBV7-9	.	.	TRBJ1-5	TGTGCCAGCAGCGTCGGACCACACGGCAATCAGCCCCAGCATTTT	CASSVGPHGNQPQHF
TRBV7-3	.	.	TRBJ2-1	TGTGCCAGCAGCACAGCGGAGGGAAGCTCCTACAATGAGCAGTTCTTC	CASSTAEGSSYNEQFF
TRBV5-4	.	.	TRBJ2-5	TGTGCCAGCAGCTCCATAGCGTCGCTTTCAGGGGAGACCCAGTACTTC	CASSSIASLSGETQYF
TRBV5-1	.	.	TRBJ1-1	TGCGCCAGCAGCCTACAGGGTCAGACTGAAGCTTTCTTT	CASSLQGQTEAFF
TRBV28	.	.	TRBJ1-1	TGTGCCAGCACCTCGCAGGGCGCACCTCCTGAAGCTTTCTTT	CASTSQGAPPEAFF
TRBV29-1	few	.	TRBJ1-2	TGCAGCGTTGAAGGGGGGGCAGGAGGCTACACCTTC	CSVEGGAGGYTF
TRBV14	.	TRBD2	TRBJ2-1	TGTGCCAGCAGCGCCAAAAACCCGGGAGGGTACGGGGGCAATGAGCAGTTCTTC	CASSAKNPGGYGGNEQFF
TRBV19	few	TRBD1	TRBJ2-1	TGTGCCAGTAGTATAGTCCCAGGGGGCAATGAGCAGTTCTTC	CASSIVPGGNEQFF
TRBV5-6	.	.	TRBJ2-5	TGTGCCAGCAGCACACGCCGGGACACCCTAAAACGGGAGACCCAGTACTTC	CASSTRRDTLKRETQYF
TRBV4-3	.	.	TRBJ2-5	TGCGCCAGCAGCCAAGATCTGGCAGGCGGAGAGACCCAGTACTTC	CASSQDLAGGETQYF
TRBV5-1	.	.	TRBJ2-7	TGCGCCAGCAGCTTGGGGTCGGGAACCACCTACGAGCAGTACTTC	CASSLGSGTTYEQYF
TRBV6-5	.	.	TRBJ1-2	TGTGCCAGCAGTTACACCGAGAGAGATGGCTACACCTTC	CASSYTERDGYTF
TRBV6-1	.	TRBD2	TRBJ2-1	TGTGCCACTACGCCTGGCGGGAGTCGGTACAATGAGCAGTTCTTC	CATTPGGSRYNEQFF
TRBV27	.	TRBD2	TRBJ2-1	TGTGCCAGCAGTTCCTTACCCGGGACTAGCGTCCTTCAGTCGGAATTTTACAATGAGCAGTTCTTC	CASSSLPGTSVLQSEFYNEQFF
TRBV6-6	.	.	TRBJ2-2	TGTGCCAGCAGTTACGGCAGGCTCAACACCGGGGAGCTGTTTTTT	CASSYGRLNTGELFF
TRBV29-1	.	.	TRBJ2-1	TGCAGCGTTTTCGACAATGAGCAGTTCTTC	CSVFDNEQFF
TRBV29-1	.	.	TRBJ2-5	TGCAGCGCAATTTGGGTCTCGGAGACCCAGTACTTC	CSAIWVSETQYF
TRBV7-2	.	.	TRBJ1-2	TGTGCCAGCAGCTTAGCAGGACTCTATGGCTACACCTTC	CASSLAGLYGYTF
TRBV5-6	.	TRBD2	TRBJ2-1	TGTGCCAGCAGCCCGATTCTCCTACCCGGGGGGGCCTACAATGAGCAGTTCTTC	CASSPILLPGGAYNEQFF
TRBV7-2	.	.	TRBJ2-7	TGTGCCAGCAGCCCCGGCGGCAGGGTTAAGGAGCAGTACTTC	CASSPGGRVKEQYF
TRBV9	.	.	TRBJ2-5	TGTGCCAGCAGCGTAGCTGTCGGGGGCAAGGAGACCCAGTACTTC	CASSVAVGGKETQYF
TRBV6-1	.	.	TRBJ1-5	TGTGCCAGCAGTGGAAGGTGGGGTCAGCCCCAGCATTTT	CASSGRWGQPQHF
TRBV7-9	.	TRBD2	TRBJ2-1	TGTGCCAGCAGCTTGTTGCCTGCCGGGACTAGTAGCAATGAGCAGTTCTTC	CASSLLPAGTSSNEQFF